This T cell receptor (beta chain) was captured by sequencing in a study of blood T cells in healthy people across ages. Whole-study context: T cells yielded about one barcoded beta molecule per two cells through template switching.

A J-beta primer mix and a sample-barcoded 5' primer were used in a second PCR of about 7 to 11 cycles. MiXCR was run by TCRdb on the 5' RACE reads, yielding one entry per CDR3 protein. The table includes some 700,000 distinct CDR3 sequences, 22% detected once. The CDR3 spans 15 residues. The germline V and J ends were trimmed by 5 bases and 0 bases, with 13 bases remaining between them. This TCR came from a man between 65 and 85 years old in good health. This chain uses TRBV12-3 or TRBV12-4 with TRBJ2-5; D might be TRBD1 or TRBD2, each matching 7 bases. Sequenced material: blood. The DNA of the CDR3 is TGTGCCAGCAGTAAACAGGGGACTAACCAAGAGACCCAGTACTTC. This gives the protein CASSKQGTNQETQYF.